The 9 T cell receptor beta chains below all came from one sample that was sequenced in a study of PD-1 blockade in classical Hodgkin lymphoma. Method: immunoSEQ multiplex PCR; TCRdb's copy keeps in-frame clones and lacks some. Of tens of thousands of clones in the sample, 89% are singletons; the top ten hold about 20%. Following autologous stem cell transplantation, relapse occurred in every patient, and exposure to brentuximab vedotin varied. This specimen consisted of peripheral blood mononuclear cells (PBMCs), obtained at baseline. The receptors shown here come from a human donor with classical Hodgkin lymphoma.

The chain employs TRBV10-2 and TRBJ1-2; D not resolved. The CDR3 length is 13 residues. The V end was cut by 0 bases, the J end by 7 bases, with 9 bases between. Germline CDR1 WSHSY, CDR2 SAAADI. The CDR3 coding sequence is TGCGCCAGCAGTGAGTCCCGCCTGGCTGGCTACACCTTC. Translated: CASSESRLAGYTF.

The chain has TRBV30 and TRBJ2-7; 7 bases are shared with TRBD1. CDR1 is GTSNPN and CDR2 is SVGIG in the germline V gene (reference sequence). The CDR3 extends over 14 amino acids. V gave up 2 bases and J gave up 2 bases; unmatched junction bases: 6. The CDR3 sequence: CAWSLTGDAYEQYF. DNA for the CDR3: TGTGCCTGGAGTTTAACAGGGGACGCCTACGAGCAGTACTTC.

The rearrangement joins TRBV18 to TRBJ1-4, with 8 nucleotides matching TRBD1. The CDR3 extends over 15 amino acids. Unmatched junction bases numbered 9, after V lost 5 bases and J lost 7 bases. Germline CDR1 is KGHSH and CDR2 is LQKENI. The DNA for the CDR3 is TGTGCCAGCTCAAGCGCAGGGGGCCCCGGTGAAAAACTGTTTTTT. It encodes CASSSAGGPGEKLFF.

CDR3 sequence (DNA): TGTGCCAGCCGCCCGGGGGGGCAGCCTGGGGCCAACGTCCTGACTTTC. Its translation is CASRPGGQPGANVLTF. The rearrangement links TRBV6-6 to TRBJ2-6; 8 nucleotides match TRBD2. J was trimmed by 2 bases and V by 8 bases; bases with no gene match: 8. CDR1 and CDR2 from the germline V gene are MNHNY and SVGAGI (reference sequence). This CDR3 spans 16 amino acids.

The chain has TRBV7-9 and TRBJ1-4, with 7 bases identical to TRBD1. Germline CDR1 is SEHNR and CDR2 is FQNEAQ (reference sequence). The CDR3 has 16 residues. V lost 4 bases to trimming and J lost 0 bases; unmatched junction nucleotides: 5. The CDR3 spells CASSSGQVATNEKLFF. The DNA of the CDR3 is TGTGCCAGCAGCTCCGGACAGGTTGCAACTAATGAAAAACTGTTTTTT.

V usage is TRBV7-2 and J usage is TRBJ1-5; 9 nucleotides align to TRBD1. With V trimmed by 5 bases and J by 10 bases, 9 bases remained unmatched. Germline CDR1 is SGHTA and CDR2 is FQGNSA. This CDR3 region has 14 residues. CDR3 amino acids: CASSRGQGFNPQHF. The DNA for the CDR3 is TGTGCCAGCAGCCGAGGACAGGGGTTTAATCCCCAGCATTTT.

In DNA, the CDR3 is TGTGCCAGGCCGAGACAGGCGAGTAGGGAGACTGAAGCTTTCTTT. It yields the protein CARPRQASRETEAFF. The gene calls are TRBV19 and TRBJ1-1; D might be TRBD1 (6 bases). This CDR3 comprises 15 residues. In germline, CDR1 is LNHDA, CDR2 SQIVND (reference sequence). Trimming pared 9 bases from V and 5 bases from J, leaving 22 bases between.

V and J are TRBV7-9 and TRBJ1-1; 9 nucleotides agree with TRBD1. The germline V gene encodes CDR1 SEHNR and CDR2 FQNEAQ (reference sequence). The V and J ends lost 4 bases and 1 base, in that order; junction bases with no gene match: 4. This CDR3 comprises 15 residues. CDR3: CASSSQGAANTEAFF. The CDR3, as DNA: TGTGCCAGCAGCTCACAGGGGGCAGCGAACACTGAAGCTTTCTTT.

The V gene is TRBV5-8, the J gene TRBJ2-7; D is uncertain. Germline CDR1 is SGHTS and CDR2 is YDEGEE. Trimming removed 0 bases at V and 3 bases at J, with 16 bases between. The CDR3 has 16 residues. The CDR3, as DNA: TGTGCCAGCAGCTTGGGTGCTTCCCCGACAAGCTACGAGCAGTACTTC. Translation: CASSLGASPTSYEQYF.